This entry features one T cell receptor (beta chain) sequence. The source of the sample is a study of T cell changes during pregnancy in multiple sclerosis. This CDR3 comprises 13 residues. The J segment lost 3 bases and the V segment lost 8 bases, leaving 8 bases of the junction unmatched. Germline V gives CDR1 SQVTM, CDR2 ANQGSEA. Only in-frame clones appear in the TCRdb table, and some are missing; sequencing was by immunoSEQ multiplex PCR. This sample has approximately 73,000 clones, with around nine tenths found just once. The clonotype originates from a female donor with multiple sclerosis, enrolled in a pregnancy study. The gene calls are TRBV29-1 and TRBJ1-1; TRBD1 matches 8 bases. The sample was CD4+ T cells from peripheral blood mononuclear cells, taken before pregnancy. This CDR3 is CSIGQGGHTEAFF. The CDR3 region has the DNA TGCAGCATAGGACAGGGAGGGCACACTGAAGCTTTCTTT.